This T cell receptor (beta chain) was sequenced in a study of beta chain features in type 1 diabetes (dated by TCRdb to 2016 to 2019). Looking at the study overall: No differences in mean age, gender distribution, total cell number or subset yield were found between patients and healthy donors. Across all samples, some 99 million sorted cells were examined, and cell number per subset correlated strongly with RNA yield. In the study, recently diagnosed type 1 diabetes patients and matched healthy donors were compared on the TCRB repertoires of their sorted circulating CD4+ T cell subsets. Whereas all 30 or so donors provided naive and central memory subsets, regulatory and stem cell-like memory subsets were isolated from just 8 patients and roughly eight healthy donors. The paper's findings and limits, for the study overall: Shorter templates might be favored by PCR, yet because patient and control samples were amplified and corrected together, any such skew would affect both groups equally. Fewer insertions and more nucleotide deletions at VDJ recombination sites were observed in patients with type 1 diabetes, implying thymic rearrangement abnormalities. Because cDNA was sequenced instead of genomic DNA, highly expressing activated cells could be over-represented, though the groups showed no difference in activation or CD3 levels. Type 1 diabetes patients showed a moderate but significant shortening of TCRB CDR3 length in all four CD4+ subsets. HLA sub-analyses involved small numbers of individuals, so any influence of HLA type on TCRB rearrangement remained unresolved. Naive, central memory and regulatory TCRB repertoires appeared to be more alike among patients than among healthy donors.

A single peripheral blood draw of about 116 mL on average was collected from each donor into heparinised tubes. Naive, central memory, regulatory and stem cell-like memory CD4+ T cells were sorted on a BD FACSAria II using a panel including CD45RO, CCR7, CD25, CD127, CD95 and CD27. Purity was above 98% for every sorted population. PBMCs were isolated immediately by Lymphoprep density gradient centrifugation and stained directly without culture. Samples were stained and sorted in pairs, with one healthy donor and one patient per experiment, so that batch effects were minimized. The germline V gene gives CDR1 as SGHVS and CDR2 as FQNEAQ. V gives up 3 bases and J gives up 3 bases, and the segment between their germline ends measures 9 bases. Its CDR3 holds 13 amino acids, cysteine through phenylalanine. Only the CDR3 region is kept as DNA, spanning 39 bases read in frame from base 1. A word on this clone: Its antigen remains unidentified. No base-level quality is on record; no much larger clone is a single base apart.

All of the isolated RNA was reverse transcribed with the High Capacity cDNA Reverse Transcription Kit, so expressed TCRB transcripts were sequenced. Naive, central memory and regulatory T cell samples underwent deep immunoSEQ sequencing, averaging about 3.3 million total reads per sample. After sorted cells were lysed in RLT buffer, RNA was extracted with DNase-treated RNeasy Micro or Mini kits, with the choice depending on cell number. To prevent cross-contamination, each cell subset was processed individually, whereas patient and healthy donor samples were processed jointly. Using the immunoSEQ multiplex PCR, TCRB sequences were amplified from cDNA into 87-bp fragments spanning the CDR3 region. Sequencing of the amplicons was performed on the Illumina HiSeq platform. In the authors' own workflow: PCR bias was corrected computationally using synthetic template baselines, and reads within Hamming distance 2 were collapsed, with unmergeable singletons discarded. By aligning reads against IMGT, V, D and J genes, CDR3 length, and insertions or deletions at six rearrangement sites were assigned. Within each subset, clonotype counts were normalized to sorted cell number, after which true diversity and Gini coefficients were computed with the tcR R package. The overlap coefficient, calculated on TCRB nucleotide sequences, was used to measure repertoire sharing. As a proxy for the pre-selection repertoire, out-of-frame TCRB sequences from naive cells were analyzed. TCRdb provides this immuneACCESS table in a form limited to in-frame rearrangements. Some clones are lacking; in checked studies, under half of them reflect an unresolved V gene, and why the rest are absent is not known. Clone size and the V and J calls come from that table; the DNA yielded D and trimming. The sample profile shows 600,000 to 700,000 clones; 10% to 15% of them were found once. Approximately 0.021% of the sample belongs to the ten largest clones.

The chain employs TRBV7-8 and TRBJ2-7; the D gene is perhaps TRBD1, on 5 matching bases. What was sequenced was naive CD4+ T cells from blood. Taken with the paper, the label for cell subset or site translates to: true naive CD4+ T cells. The origin of this receptor is a man between 18 and 35 years old with type 1 diabetes. This receptor carries the CDR3 CASSLDTYYEQYF. The DNA reads as follows: TGTGCCAGCAGCTTGGACACCTACTACGAGCAGTACTTC.